This is a list of T cell receptor beta chains from one sample in a study of beta chain features in type 1 diabetes. Sequenced by immunoSEQ multiplex PCR; TCRdb stores in-frame clones only, minus some. The data show roughly 100,000 clones, 28% seen once. Sample: central memory CD4+ T cells from blood. The source of these receptors is a woman aged 18-30 years with type 1 diabetes. Each CDR3 is given with its conserved first and last residue. D genes are given only for firm matches. Size is stated for part of the rows, as once, few or many counts, or as a class when the clone is expanded.

cdr3_aa cdr3_nt v_call clone_size d_call cdr3_length j_call
CASSTGQLDTQYF TGTGCCAGCAGCACCGGACAGCTGGATACGCAGTATTTT TRBV7-2 few - 13 TRBJ2-3
CANANSGKETQYF TGTGCCAACGCGAACAGCGGGAAAGAGACCCAGTACTTC TRBV15 - TRBD2 13 TRBJ2-5
CASSLLQVIGSNTEAFF TGTGCCAGCAGTTTATTACAGGTGATTGGGTCGAACACTGAAGCTTTCTTT TRBV28 many - 17 TRBJ1-1
CASSLVVNTEAFF TGTGCCAGCAGCTTAGTAGTGAACACTGAAGCTTTCTTT TRBV7-8 few - 13 TRBJ1-1
CASSLGQQETQYF TGTGCCAGCAGCTTGGGACAACAAGAGACCCAGTACTTC TRBV5-4 - - 13 TRBJ2-5
CATPPRGASSGANVLTF TGTGCCACCCCCCCCCGGGGGGCGAGCTCTGGGGCCAACGTCCTGACTTTC TRBV2 - - 17 TRBJ2-6
CASSVDSSTDTQYF TGCGCCAGCAGCGTTGACAGTAGCACAGATACGCAGTATTTT TRBV10-1 - - 14 TRBJ2-3
CASSPLAAGAGTEAFF TGCGCCAGCAGCCCCCTCGCGGCCGGGGCGGGGACTGAAGCTTTCTTT TRBV4-3 - - 16 TRBJ1-1
CAWGQRYGYTF TGTGCCTGGGGCCAGCGCTATGGCTACACCTTC TRBV30 - - 11 TRBJ1-2
CASSPRTSGTYNEQFF TGTGCCAGCTCACCAAGGACTAGCGGAACCTACAATGAGCAGTTCTTC TRBV18 many TRBD2 16 TRBJ2-1
CASSSQGHEQFF TGTGCCAGCAGCTCCCAGGGTCATGAGCAGTTCTTC TRBV11-2 few - 12 TRBJ2-1
CASSELAGVGDEQFF TGTGCCAGCAGTGAATTGGCGGGAGTAGGGGATGAGCAGTTCTTC TRBV2 - TRBD2 15 TRBJ2-1
CASSIPSGQGTGELFF TGTGCCAGTAGTATCCCGTCCGGGCAGGGAACCGGGGAGCTGTTTTTT TRBV19 - - 16 TRBJ2-2
CASSQDLRGRALIGELFF TGTGCCAGCAGCCAAGATCTTCGCGGGAGGGCCTTAATCGGGGAGCTGTTTTTT TRBV14 - TRBD2 18 TRBJ2-2
CASSLQGQPQHF TGTGCCAGCAGCTTACAGGGTCAGCCCCAGCATTTT TRBV7-6 - - 12 TRBJ1-5
CATNTGLSYNEQFF TGTGCCACCAATACAGGGCTCTCCTACAATGAGCAGTTCTTC TRBV5-5 few - 14 TRBJ2-1
CASSQQGHNEKLFF TGTGCCAGCAGCCAACAGGGGCACAATGAAAAACTGTTTTTT TRBV6-5 - TRBD1 14 TRBJ1-4
CASSSSEARYF TGTGCCAGCAGTTCCTCGGAGGCCCGCTATTTT TRBV28 few - 11 TRBJ2-3
CASSSRQGRWGNIQYF TGTGCCAGCAGTTCTAGACAGGGAAGGTGGGGAAACATTCAGTACTTC TRBV28 - TRBD1 16 TRBJ2-4
CASSPRTQNTEAFF TGCGCCAGCAGCCCCCGGACACAGAACACTGAAGCTTTCTTT TRBV5-1 few - 14 TRBJ1-1
CASSQGTGTTGELFF TGCGCCAGCAGCCAAGGGACAGGGACGACCGGGGAGCTGTTTTTT TRBV4-1 few TRBD1 15 TRBJ2-2
CASSPRGGNTEAFF TGTGCCAGCAGCCCCCGGGGGGGAAACACTGAAGCTTTCTTT TRBV7-9 - - 14 TRBJ1-1
CSVEPDRGETQYF TGCAGCGTTGAACCGGACAGGGGGGAGACCCAGTACTTC TRBV29-1 few TRBD1 13 TRBJ2-5
CASSPRGGSSYNEQFF TGTGCCAGCAGCCCCCGCGGGGGAAGCTCCTACAATGAGCAGTTCTTC TRBV11-3 few TRBD2 16 TRBJ2-1
CASSWTGTEAFF TGTGCCAGCAGTTGGACGGGGACTGAAGCTTTCTTT TRBV7-9 - - 12 TRBJ1-1
CASSHPGLNYGYTF TGTGCCAGCTCACATCCGGGACTGAACTATGGCTACACCTTC TRBV18 - - 14 TRBJ1-2